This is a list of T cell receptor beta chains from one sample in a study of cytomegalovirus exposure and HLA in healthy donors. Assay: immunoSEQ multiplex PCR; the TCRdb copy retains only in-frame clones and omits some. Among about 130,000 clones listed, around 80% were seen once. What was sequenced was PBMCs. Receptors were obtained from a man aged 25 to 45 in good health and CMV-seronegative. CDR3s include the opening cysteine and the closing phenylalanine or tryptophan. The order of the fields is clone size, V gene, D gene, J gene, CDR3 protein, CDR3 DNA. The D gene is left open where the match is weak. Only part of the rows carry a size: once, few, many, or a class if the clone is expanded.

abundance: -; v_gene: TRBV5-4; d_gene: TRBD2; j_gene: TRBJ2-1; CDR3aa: CASSLRTSSYNEQFF; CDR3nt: TGTGCCAGCAGCCTCAGGACTAGCTCCTACAATGAGCAGTTCTTC
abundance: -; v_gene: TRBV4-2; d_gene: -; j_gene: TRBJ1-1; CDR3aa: CASSSRGHTGSTEAFF; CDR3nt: TGTGCCAGCAGCTCCCGCGGACACACCGGGAGCACTGAAGCTTTCTTT
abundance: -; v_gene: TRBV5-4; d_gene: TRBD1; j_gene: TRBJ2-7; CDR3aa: CASSSRTGGHEQYF; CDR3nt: TGTGCCAGCAGCTCTCGGACAGGGGGCCACGAGCAGTACTTC
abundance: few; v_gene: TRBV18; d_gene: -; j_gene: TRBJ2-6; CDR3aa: CASSPSSGANVLTF; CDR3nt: TGTGCCAGCTCACCGAGCTCTGGGGCCAACGTCCTGACTTTC
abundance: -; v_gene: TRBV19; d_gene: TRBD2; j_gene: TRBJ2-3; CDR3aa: CASSLSSGSTDTQYF; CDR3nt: TGTGCCAGTAGTCTTTCTAGCGGGTCGACAGATACGCAGTATTTT
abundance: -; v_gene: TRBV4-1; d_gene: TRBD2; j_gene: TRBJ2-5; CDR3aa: CASSQITSAETQYF; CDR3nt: TGCGCCAGCAGCCAGATAACTAGCGCAGAGACCCAGTACTTC
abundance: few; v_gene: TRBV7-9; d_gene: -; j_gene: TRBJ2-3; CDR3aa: CASSLVLPDPQYF; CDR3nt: TGTGCCAGCAGCTTAGTCCTCCCAGATCCGCAGTATTTT
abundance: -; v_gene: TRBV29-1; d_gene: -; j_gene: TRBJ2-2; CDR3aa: CSVKNTGELFF; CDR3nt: TGCAGCGTCAAGAACACCGGGGAGCTGTTTTTT
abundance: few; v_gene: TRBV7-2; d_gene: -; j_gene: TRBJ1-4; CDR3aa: CASSYDRQNEKLFF; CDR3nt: TGTGCCAGCAGCTATGACAGGCAGAATGAAAAACTGTTTTTT
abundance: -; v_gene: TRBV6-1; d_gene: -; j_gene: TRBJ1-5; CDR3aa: CASETYSNQPQHF; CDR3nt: TGTGCCAGCGAGACTTATAGCAATCAGCCCCAGCATTTT
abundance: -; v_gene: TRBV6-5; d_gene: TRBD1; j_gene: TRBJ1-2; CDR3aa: CASSYNDRGYGYTF; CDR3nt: TGTGCCAGCAGTTATAACGACAGGGGGTATGGCTACACCTTC
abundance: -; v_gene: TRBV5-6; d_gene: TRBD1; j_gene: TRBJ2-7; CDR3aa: CASSPAGTGYEQYF; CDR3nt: TGTGCCAGCAGCCCGGCTGGGACAGGCTACGAGCAGTACTTC
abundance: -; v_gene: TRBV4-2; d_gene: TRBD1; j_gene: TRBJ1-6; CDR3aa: CASSQDPGQGHSPLHF; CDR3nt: TGTGCCAGCAGCCAGGATCCGGGACAGGGGCATTCACCCCTCCACTTT
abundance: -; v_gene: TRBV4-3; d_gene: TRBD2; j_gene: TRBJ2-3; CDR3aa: CASSNRGLAGVDTQYF; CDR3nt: TGCGCCAGCAGCAACCGCGGACTAGCGGGAGTGGATACGCAGTATTTT
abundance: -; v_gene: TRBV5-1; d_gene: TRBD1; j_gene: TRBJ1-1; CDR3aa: CASRPGGENTEAFF; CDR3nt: TGCGCCAGCAGACCAGGGGGCGAGAACACTGAAGCTTTCTTT
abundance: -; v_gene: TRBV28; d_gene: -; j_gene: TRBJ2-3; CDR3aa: CASSSSAGGRDTQYF; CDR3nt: TGTGCCAGCAGTTCCTCAGCGGGCGGCCGAGATACGCAGTATTTT
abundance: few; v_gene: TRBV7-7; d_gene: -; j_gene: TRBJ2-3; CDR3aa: CASSLDTTDTQYF; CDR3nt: TGTGCTAGCAGCTTAGACACCACAGATACGCAGTATTTT
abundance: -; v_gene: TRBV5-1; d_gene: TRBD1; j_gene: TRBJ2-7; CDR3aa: CASSDTGGLAYEQYF; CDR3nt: TGCGCCAGCAGCGACACAGGGGGCCTAGCCTACGAGCAGTACTTC
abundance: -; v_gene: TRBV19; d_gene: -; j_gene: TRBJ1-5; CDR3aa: CASDDRFRNQPQHF; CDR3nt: TGTGCCAGCGATGACAGGTTTCGGAATCAGCCCCAGCATTTT
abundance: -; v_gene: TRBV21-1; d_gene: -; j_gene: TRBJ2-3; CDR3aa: CASSKDRGEDDTQYF; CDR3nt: TGTGCCAGCAGCAAAGACAGGGGGGAGGATGATACGCAGTATTTT
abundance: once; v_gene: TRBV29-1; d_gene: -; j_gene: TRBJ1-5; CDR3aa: CSAVIAGNQPQHF; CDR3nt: TGCAGCGCAGTAATAGCCGGCAATCAGCCCCAGCATTTT
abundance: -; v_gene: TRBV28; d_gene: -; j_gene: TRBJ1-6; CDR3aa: CASSPLQGPGVSPLHF; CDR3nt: TGTGCCAGCAGCCCCCTGCAGGGGCCAGGAGTTTCACCCCTCCACTTT
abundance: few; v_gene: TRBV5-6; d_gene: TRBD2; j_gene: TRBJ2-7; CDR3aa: CASSLSPRTSGGSSYEQYF; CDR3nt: TGTGCCAGCAGCTTGAGTCCCAGGACTAGCGGGGGAAGCTCCTACGAGCAGTACTTC
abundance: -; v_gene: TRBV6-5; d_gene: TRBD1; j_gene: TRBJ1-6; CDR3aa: CASTLGTALGSPLHF; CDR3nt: TGTGCCAGCACCCTTGGGACAGCCCTCGGTTCACCCCTCCACTTT
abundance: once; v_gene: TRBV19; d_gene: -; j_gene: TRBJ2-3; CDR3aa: CASSIWENTDTQYF; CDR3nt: TGTGCCAGTAGTATCTGGGAGAACACAGATACGCAGTATTTT
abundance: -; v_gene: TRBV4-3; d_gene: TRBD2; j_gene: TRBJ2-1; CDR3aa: CASSSGWSYNEQFF; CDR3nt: TGCGCCAGCAGTAGCGGGTGGTCCTACAATGAGCAGTTCTTC
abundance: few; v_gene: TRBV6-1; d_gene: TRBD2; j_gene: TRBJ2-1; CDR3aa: CASSEARTSGFYNEQFF; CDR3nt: TGTGCCAGCAGTGAAGCGCGGACTAGCGGGTTTTACAATGAGCAGTTCTTC
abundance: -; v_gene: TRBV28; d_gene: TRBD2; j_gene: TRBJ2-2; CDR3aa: CASSLLAGGPGELFF; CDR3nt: TGTGCCAGCAGTTTACTAGCGGGGGGTCCCGGGGAGCTGTTTTTT
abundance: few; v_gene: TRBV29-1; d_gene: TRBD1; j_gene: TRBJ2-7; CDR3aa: CSVEGPTGGYYEQYF; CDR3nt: TGCAGCGTTGAAGGCCCGACAGGGGGGTACTACGAGCAGTACTTC
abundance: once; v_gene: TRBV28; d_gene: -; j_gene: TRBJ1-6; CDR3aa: CASTADLTNSPLHF; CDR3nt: TGTGCCAGCACCGCGGACTTAACCAATTCACCCCTCCACTTT
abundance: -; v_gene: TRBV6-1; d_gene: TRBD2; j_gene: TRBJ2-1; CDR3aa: CASSEVAGGYNEQFF; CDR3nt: TGTGCCAGCAGTGAAGTCGCGGGAGGCTACAATGAGCAGTTCTTC
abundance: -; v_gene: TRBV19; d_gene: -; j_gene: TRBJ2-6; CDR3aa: CASSGRTLSGANVLTF; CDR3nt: TGTGCCAGTAGTGGAAGGACTTTGTCGGGGGCCAACGTCCTGACTTTC
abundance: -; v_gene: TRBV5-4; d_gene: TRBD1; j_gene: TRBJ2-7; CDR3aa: CASSFTGEEQYF; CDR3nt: TGTGCCAGCAGCTTTACAGGGGAAGAGCAGTACTTC
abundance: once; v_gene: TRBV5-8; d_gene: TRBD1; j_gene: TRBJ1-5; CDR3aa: CASSLTGGDHQPQHF; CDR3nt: TGTGCCAGCAGCTTGACAGGGGGCGACCATCAGCCCCAGCATTTT
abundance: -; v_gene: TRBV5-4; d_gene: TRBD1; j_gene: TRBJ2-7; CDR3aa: CASSLPGQGVQQYF; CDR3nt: TGTGCCAGCAGCCTCCCGGGACAGGGCGTTCAGCAGTACTTC
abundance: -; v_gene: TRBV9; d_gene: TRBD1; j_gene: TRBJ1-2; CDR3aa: CASSAGQGAIYGYTF; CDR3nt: TGTGCCAGCAGCGCAGGACAGGGGGCGATATATGGCTACACCTTC
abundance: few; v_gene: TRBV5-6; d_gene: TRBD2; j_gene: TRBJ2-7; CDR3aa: CASSPDSGGDEQYF; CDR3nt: TGTGCCAGCAGCCCCGATAGCGGGGGCGACGAGCAGTACTTC
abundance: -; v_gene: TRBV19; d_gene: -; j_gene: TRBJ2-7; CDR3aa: CASSWRGSSSYEQYF; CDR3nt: TGTGCCAGTAGTTGGCGGGGATCCTCCTCATACGAGCAGTACTTC
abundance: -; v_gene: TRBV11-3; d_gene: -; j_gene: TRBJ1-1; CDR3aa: CASSAYGGQSEAFF; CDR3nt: TGTGCCAGCAGCGCTTATGGAGGACAGTCTGAAGCTTTCTTT
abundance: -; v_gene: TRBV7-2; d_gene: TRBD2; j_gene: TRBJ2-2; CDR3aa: CASSLFPRLAGNTGELFF; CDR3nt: TGTGCCAGCAGCTTATTTCCCCGGCTAGCGGGGAACACCGGGGAGCTGTTTTTT
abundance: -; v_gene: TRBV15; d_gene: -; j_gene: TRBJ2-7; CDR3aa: CATSGKGPGESGLLLPMRYF; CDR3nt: TGTGCCACCAGCGGAAAAGGGCCAGGGGAGTCGGGACTACTCCTCCCGATGAGGTACTTC